This TCR beta chain was found in a study of blood T cell repertoires in COVID-19. Study-wide background: COVID-19 samples from acute and convalescent phases originated in the United States, Italy and Spain. Sources were T cells, B-cell-depleted T cells, or PBMCs; the material itself was cDNA or gDNA.

From germline, CDR1 is KGHSH and CDR2 LQKENI. Trimming pared 5 bases from V and 7 bases from J, leaving 12 bases between. The CDR3 consists of 13 residues. TCRdb keeps only in-frame clones here, not all; method: immunoSEQ multiplex PCR. The table records around 86,000 clones, about nine tenths of them present only once. Sequenced input: peripheral blood. The clonotype comes from a woman at least 80 years old with acute or convalescent COVID-19. The V call is TRBV18, the J call TRBJ1-5; the D gene is possibly TRBD1 (5 bases). The CDR3 coding sequence is TGTGCCAGCTCAGCCGCGGACATGCAGCCCCAGCATTTT. It specifies CASSAADMQPQHF.